The 20 T cell receptor beta chains listed next were all sequenced from one sample in a study of CD4 T cells in relation to SARS-CoV-2 and coronaviruses. The repertoire was sequenced with immunoSEQ multiplex PCR; TCRdb's copy has only in-frame clones and lacks some. The sample gives about 36,000 clones, under 85% of which show up once; about a fifth is in the top ten. Their antigens are not known. The sample taken for sequencing was memory CD4+ T cells from PBMCs, cultured in vitro. Every receptor here comes from an adult with COVID-19.

The chain combines TRBV5-1 with TRBJ2-6, with D unresolved. Germline values: CDR1 SGHRS, CDR2 YFSETQ. The CDR3 contains 18 residues. Trimming took off 6 bases at V and 4 bases at J, with 23 bases between the two ends. CDR3 loop: CASTPGDPVIYGANVLTF. CDR3 sequence (DNA): TGCGCCAGCACCCCAGGTGACCCAGTAATCTACGGGGCCAACGTCCTGACTTTC.

The CDR3 DNA sequence: TGTGCCAGCAGCGACGGACAGGGGGCCTACGAGCAGTACTTC. As protein: CASSDGQGAYEQYF. The V and J genes are TRBV7-8 and TRBJ2-7, with 10 bases matching TRBD1. Germline V gives CDR1 SGHVS, CDR2 FQNEAQ. CDR3 length: 14 amino acids. After removal of 5 bases from V and 2 bases from J, the junction contained 3 bases not matched to a gene.

The V and J genes are TRBV27 and TRBJ2-1; D gene uncertain. The V end was cut by 7 bases, the J end by 4 bases, with 8 bases between. The V gene's germline CDR1 is MNHEY and CDR2 SMNVEV (reference sequence). This CDR3 is 12 amino acids long. CDR3 in DNA: TGTGCCAGCACGACCTCATACAATGAGCAGTTCTTC. It yields the protein CASTTSYNEQFF.

The rearrangement joins TRBV7-9 to TRBJ1-6, with TRBD1 as a possible D gene (5 bases). V gave up 5 bases and J gave up 8 bases, with 16 bases separating them. Germline CDR1 SEHNR, CDR2 FQNEAQ (reference sequence). CDR3 size: 15 residues. The CDR3 is CASSTQGGLDSPLHF. DNA of the CDR3: TGTGCCAGCAGCACGCAGGGAGGTTTGGATTCACCCCTCCACTTT.

This clone has a handful of counts. V usage is TRBV5-4 and J usage is TRBJ2-7; TRBD2 might be the D (6 bases). Germline V gives CDR1 SGHNT, CDR2 YYREEE (reference sequence). The CDR3 sequence is 13 residues long. With 5 bases removed from V and 6 bases from J, the gap between germline ends came to 15 bases. CDR3 in DNA: TGTGCCAGCAGAAGGACCCTGGAGGGCGAGCAGTACTTC. It encodes CASRRTLEGEQYF.

The rearrangement links TRBV7-9 to TRBJ1-4, with a weak D call TRBD1 (6 bases). The CDR3 runs 14 residues. Germline V gene data show CDR1 as SEHNR and CDR2 as FQNEAQ (reference sequence). V gave up 4 bases and J gave up 8 bases, with 14 bases separating them. The CDR3 protein is CASSYTGKGEKLFF. DNA of the CDR3: TGTGCCAGCAGCTATACAGGGAAGGGAGAAAAACTGTTTTTT.

This clone was seen a few times. This sequence joins TRBV15 and TRBJ1-3, with D maybe TRBD1 (5 bases). V was shortened by 3 bases and J by 0 bases, with 18 bases between the two germline ends. The CDR3 spans 18 residues. Germline assignment: CDR1 LNHNV and CDR2 YYDKDF (reference sequence). The CDR3 DNA is TGTGCCACCAGCAGGGGAACAGGTGTGGAGGTCTCTGGAAACACCATATATTTT. Its translation is CATSRGTGVEVSGNTIYF. Combining the CDR3 with reference TRBV15 and TRBJ1-3 gives the whole variable domain DAMVIQNPRYQVTQFGKPVTLSCSQTLNHNVMYWYQQKSSQAPKLLFHYYDKDFNNEADTPDNFQSRRPNTSFCFLDIRSPGLGDTAMYLCATSRGTGVEVSGNTIYFGEGSWLTVV.

This clone was counted only a few times. V gene TRBV18 combines with J gene TRBJ2-1, with D perhaps TRBD2 (6 bases). V was clipped by 3 bases and J by 7 bases, with 19 bases between them. CDR3 size: 16 residues. The germline gives CDR1 KGHSH, CDR2 LQKENI. The CDR3 is CASSPGGGMVRNEQFF. As DNA, the CDR3 is TGTGCCAGCTCACCCGGTGGAGGGATGGTTCGTAATGAGCAGTTCTTC.

The chain employs TRBV20-1 and TRBJ2-3, with D possibly matching TRBD2 (7 bases). V was trimmed by 3 bases and J by 4 bases, leaving 17 bases between them. The germline V gene has CDR1 DFQATT and CDR2 SNEGSKA (reference sequence). CDR3 length equals 15 residues. Here the CDR3 reads CSASWRGRGADTQYF. CDR3 DNA: TGCAGTGCTAGTTGGAGGGGGAGGGGTGCAGATACGCAGTATTTT.

This clone appeared a single time. CDR3 residues: CASSPLSGQSYNEQFF. The CDR3 region has the DNA TGTGCCAGCAGCCCCCTGTCGGGGCAGTCCTACAATGAGCAGTTCTTC. This chain joins TRBV11-2 and TRBJ2-1; D is tentatively TRBD1 or TRBD2 (5 bases each). The CDR3 spans 16 residues. Per the germline V gene, CDR1 is SGHAT and CDR2 is FQNNGV. V was cut by 5 bases and J by 1 base, with 15 bases left in between.

V usage is TRBV21-1 and J usage is TRBJ2-7; the D call in the table, TRBD1, was not verified against the DNA. TRBV21-1 is given as a pseudogene. This CDR3 is built from 14 residues. CDR3 in DNA: TGTGCCAGCAGCAAAGTTTGGCAGTCCTACGAGCAGTACTTC. Its protein product is CASSKVWQSYEQYF.

The genes are TRBV11-2 and TRBJ2-5; D gene ambiguous. Germline lookup yields CDR1 SGHAT and CDR2 FQNNGV. With 0 bases removed from V and 5 bases from J, the gap between germline ends came to 10 bases. This CDR3 is built from 14 residues. CDR3 protein: CASSLELGTETQYF. The CDR3 region has the DNA TGTGCCAGCAGCTTAGAGCTGGGAACGGAGACCCAGTACTTC.

CDR3 DNA sequence: TGCGCCAGCAGCCAAGAAGCGAAAAGTGAAGCTTTCTTT. Its protein is CASSQEAKSEAFF. The genes are TRBV4-3 and TRBJ1-1; D is unclear. Trimming shortened V by 0 bases and J by 7 bases, and 9 bases separated the two germline ends. There are 13 residues in the CDR3. Per germline, CDR1 LGHNA and CDR2 YSLEER.

The J gene is TRBJ2-1, the V gene TRBV27; no firm D call. Trimming stripped 7 bases from V and 6 bases from J, with 22 bases between. The CDR3 spans 16 residues. CDR1 MNHEY and CDR2 SMNVEV come from the germline V gene (reference sequence). CDR3 in DNA: TGTGCCAGCATGAAGATGGTCCTCGGCTCCCGCAATGAGCAGTTCTTC. Protein product: CASMKMVLGSRNEQFF.

The rearrangement links TRBV28 to TRBJ2-2, with 10 bases that match TRBD2. Germline CDR1 MDHEN, CDR2 SYDVKM. The junction had 11 bases not matched to a gene; V was cut back by 3 bases and J by 4 bases. The CDR3 is 18 amino acids. In nucleotides, the CDR3 is TGTGCCAGCAGTTTGGGACCCGGACTAGCGGACGTCACCGGGGAGCTGTTTTTT. It specifies CASSLGPGLADVTGELFF.

The CDR3 is CASRGRGNGTGELFF. DNA of the CDR3: TGCGCCAGCAGGGGACGGGGAAATGGCACCGGGGAGCTGTTTTTT. V gene TRBV10-1 combines with J gene TRBJ2-2; D might be TRBD1 or TRBD2, each matching 5 bases. Germline CDR1 WNHNN, CDR2 SYGVQD (reference sequence). This CDR3 spans 15 amino acids. With 6 bases removed from V and 4 bases from J, the gap between germline ends came to 15 bases.

Here the CDR3 DNA reads TGTGCCAGCAGCAAAGAGCCTAGCGGTGGCAACGAGCAGTACTTC. It yields the protein CASSKEPSGGNEQYF. V gene TRBV21-1 combines with J gene TRBJ2-7; the table names TRBD2, a call not compared with the DNA. TRBV21-1 is a pseudogene. The CDR3 is 15 residues long.

CDR3 region: CASREGTDIQYF. The CDR3 nucleotides are TGTGCCAGCAGAGAGGGGACAGACATTCAGTACTTC. The J gene is TRBJ2-4, the V gene TRBV6-5; 7 bases agree with TRBD1. The germline CDR1 and CDR2 sequences are MNHEY and SVGAGI. The CDR3 contains 12 residues. V lost 6 bases, J lost 8 bases, and 4 bases stayed unmatched.

The V call is TRBV4-2, the J call TRBJ2-1; 11 bases match TRBD2. Germline V lookup: CDR1 LGHNA, CDR2 YNFKEQ. The CDR3 is 17 residues long. The J segment lost 0 bases and the V segment lost 4 bases, leaving 5 bases of the junction unmatched. In DNA form, the CDR3 reads TGTGCCAGCAGCCTGCGACTAGCGGGGAGCTCCTACAATGAGCAGTTCTTC. The encoded protein is CASSLRLAGSSYNEQFF.

The CDR3 nucleotides are TGTGCCAGCACGGTCGGGGGCCTCGGGGGTCAGCCCCAGCATTTT. Translated, it gives CASTVGGLGGQPQHF. The chain recombines TRBV6-6 with TRBJ1-5, with D perhaps TRBD1 (6 bases). Germline V lookup: CDR1 MNHNY, CDR2 SVGAGI (reference sequence). The CDR3 loop spans 15 amino acids. Trimming took off 7 bases at V and 6 bases at J, with 19 bases between the two ends.